This T cell receptor beta chain appears in the sequencing data of a study of T cell clonality in common variable immunodeficiency. Study outcomes and limitations: TCRbeta clonality was increased in CVID versus healthy controls. Reportedly, TCR beta sequences from common variable immunodeficiency showed fewer deletions and N-nucleotide insertions. T cell subpopulation sequencing would be needed to explain CVID clonality.

CVID and control samples used equivalent genomic DNA input. Produced via immunoSEQ multiplex PCR; TCRdb's table is partial and in-frame only. The sample contains around 57,000 clones, none of them singletons. The CDR3 runs to 14 residues. The germline CDR1 and CDR2 sequences are ENHRY and SYGVKD. Unmatched junction bases numbered 2, after V lost 10 bases and J lost 2 bases. This clone was seen many times. Antigen specificity is unknown. The read is 3 residues too short to cover the CDR3 end, so that end is filled in from the germline J gene. Sequencing was performed on peripheral blood mononuclear cells. The J gene is TRBJ2-2, the V gene TRBV10-3; 12 positions agree with TRBD2. This TCR was recovered from a person aged 18 to 70 in good health. The CDR3 bases that were read are TGTGCCACTGGACTAGCGGGAAACACCGGGGAG. Translation: CATGLAGNTGE. The complete CDR3 reads CATGLAGNTGELFF.